A single sample is the source of the 24 T cell receptor beta chains below, sequenced in a study of blood T cell repertoires in COVID-19. Clones were sequenced by immunoSEQ multiplex PCR, and TCRdb holds only the in-frame ones, with some missing. The profile shows some 80,000 clones, 88% of them singletons. Sequenced sample: peripheral blood. Every receptor here comes from a human donor in a cohort sampled during active COVID-19.

This chain connects TRBV7-9 to TRBJ2-7; D might be TRBD2 (7 bases). The CDR3 length is 12 residues. V shed 5 bases and J shed 6 bases, with 11 bases lying between them. Looked up from germline, CDR1 is SEHNR and CDR2 is FQNEAQ (reference sequence). The CDR3 coding sequence is TGTGCCAGCAGCGTGGGAGGGGGCGAGCAGTACTTC. Translated: CASSVGGGEQYF.

The gene calls are TRBV5-6 and TRBJ2-7; a possible D gene is TRBD1 (6 bases). The CDR3 spans 14 residues. The germline CDR1 and CDR2 sequences are SGHDT and YYEEEE. The V gene lost 4 bases and the J gene lost 0 bases, with 11 bases spanning the gap. The DNA for the CDR3 is TGTGCCAGCAGCCGCAGGGGTAGCTCCTACGAGCAGTACTTC. The encoded protein is CASSRRGSSYEQYF. The full variable domain, with the rest looked up from reference TRBV5-6 and TRBJ2-7, is DAGVTQSPTHLIKTRGQQVTLRCSPKSGHDTVSWYQQALGQGPQFIFQYYEEEERQRGNFPDRFSGHQFPNYSSELNVNALLLGDSALYLCASSRRGSSYEQYFGPGTRLTVT.

The chain recombines TRBV6-5 with TRBJ1-1; 7 bases match TRBD1. The V gene end was trimmed by 6 bases and the J gene end by 10 bases; junction bases not matched to a gene: 11. This CDR3 comprises 13 residues. Germline CDR1 reads MNHEY; CDR2 reads SVGAGI. Here the CDR3 reads CASRVQGGGAAFF. The CDR3 DNA sequence: TGTGCCAGCAGGGTGCAGGGGGGAGGCGCAGCTTTCTTT.

The gene calls are TRBV2 and TRBJ2-5; 9 bases align to TRBD1. CDR3 length: 14 residues. V trimming: 4 bases; J trimming: 5 bases; junction bases outside the gene matches: 5. Germline V CDR1 and CDR2: SNHLY, FYNNEI. The CDR3 DNA reads as TGTGCCAGCAGTGGACAGGGGGTGCTGGAGACCCAGTACTTC. As protein: CASSGQGVLETQYF.

This clone was seen a single time. This chain links TRBV7-2 with TRBJ1-4; D possibly corresponds to TRBD1 (5 bases). CDR3 length: 13 amino acids. Trimming removed 10 bases from V and 13 bases from J, with 22 bases in between. Germline values: CDR1 SGHTA, CDR2 FQGNSA. The CDR3 region has the DNA TGTGCCACCAACCGGGACGGAACCGGGAGACTGTTTTTT. Protein product: CATNRDGTGRLFF.

The J gene is TRBJ1-2, the V gene TRBV6-6; tentative D call: TRBD1 (6 bases). The length of the CDR3 is 15 residues. Trimming pared 6 bases from V and 0 bases from J, leaving 14 bases between. The V gene's germline CDR1 is MNHNY and CDR2 SVGAGI (reference sequence). The CDR3 DNA reads TGTGCCAGCAGACCCATGGACAGCACTAACTATGGCTACACCTTC. This sequence encodes CASRPMDSTNYGYTF.

This chain links TRBV10-3 with TRBJ2-5; no clear D. The CDR3 consists of 12 residues. V was cut by 5 bases and J by 2 bases, with 6 bases left in between. Germline V gene sequence: CDR1 ENHRY, CDR2 SYGVKD. CDR3 in DNA: TGTGCCATCAGTCAACAACAAGAGACCCAGTACTTC. It codes for CAISQQQETQYF.

The V and J genes are TRBV18 and TRBJ2-1; possibly TRBD2 for D (6 bases). Germline CDR1 reads KGHSH; CDR2 reads LQKENI. The CDR3 spans 14 residues. Between the trimmed V and J ends, which lost 0 bases and 9 bases, there was a span of 12 bases. CDR3: CASSPPGRHGEQFF. Written as DNA, the CDR3 is TGTGCCAGCTCACCACCGGGGAGGCACGGTGAGCAGTTCTTC.

The genes are TRBV18 and TRBJ1-4, with TRBD1 matching 10 bases. From germline, CDR1 is KGHSH and CDR2 LQKENI. This CDR3 region has 17 residues. The V segment lost 0 bases and the J segment 7 bases; nucleotides outside the gene matches: 8. In DNA form, the CDR3 reads TGTGCCAGCTCACCACCGAATTCCGGGACAGGGGTTGAAAAACTGTTTTTT. It yields the protein CASSPPNSGTGVEKLFF.

The chain joins TRBV7-2 to TRBJ2-3; 12 bases agree with TRBD2. Germline V lookup: CDR1 SGHTA, CDR2 FQGNSA. The V and J ends lost 5 bases and 3 bases, in that order; junction bases with no gene match: 6. This CDR3 is 16 amino acids long. CDR3 protein: CASSASGGVGTDTQYF. CDR3 sequence (DNA): TGTGCCAGCAGCGCTAGCGGGGGGGTGGGGACAGATACGCAGTATTTT. Together with reference TRBV7-2 and TRBJ2-3, the CDR3 gives the full variable domain: GAGVSQSPSNKVTEKGKDVELRCDPISGHTALYWYRQSLGQGLEFLIYFQGNSAPDKSGLPSDRFSAERTGGSVSTLTIQRTQQEDSAVYLCASSASGGVGTDTQYFGPGTRLTVL.

The chain carries TRBV11-2 and TRBJ1-2; unclear D gene. Germline CDR1 SGHAT, CDR2 FQNNGV. Deletions cut 1 base from V and 2 bases from J, with 5 bases between. The CDR3 loop spans 13 amino acids. This chain's CDR3 is CASSLGQNYGYTF. The CDR3 DNA sequence: TGTGCCAGCAGCTTAGGGCAGAACTATGGCTACACCTTC. The whole variable domain, remainder taken from reference TRBV11-2 and TRBJ1-2, is EAGVAQSPRYKIIEKRQSVAFWCNPISGHATLYWYQQILGQGPKLLIQFQNNGVVDDSQLPKDRFSAERLKGVDSTLKIQPAKLEDSAVYLCASSLGQNYGYTFGSGTRLTVV.

The J gene is TRBJ2-7, the V gene TRBV11-2, with 12 bases identical to TRBD2. Per germline, CDR1 SGHAT and CDR2 FQNNGV. The CDR3 extends over 18 amino acids. V dropped 1 base and J dropped 6; count of bases not matched to a gene: 13. The CDR3 here is CASSLGRTSGEVRSEQYF. The CDR3 nucleotides are TGTGCCAGCAGCTTAGGGAGGACTAGCGGGGAGGTGAGGAGCGAGCAGTACTTC.

This clone was recorded a few times. The chain has TRBV2 and TRBJ2-3; D is ambiguous. Between the trimmed V and J ends, which lost 7 bases and 0 bases, there was a span of 11 bases. The CDR3 extends over 14 amino acids. Germline-derived CDR1 and CDR2 are SNHLY and FYNNEI. CDR3 in DNA: TGTGCCAGCAAGTTGGCCTGGAGCACAGATACGCAGTATTTT. This translates into CASKLAWSTDTQYF.

The genes are TRBV5-1 and TRBJ1-2; the D gene is possibly TRBD1 (6 bases). The germline CDR1 and CDR2 sequences are SGHRS and YFSETQ. Trimming took off 3 bases at V and 6 bases at J, with 21 bases between the two ends. This CDR3 contains 16 residues. The CDR3 DNA sequence: TGCGCCAGCAGCTCCAACGTAGGGGGATTGGTGGATGGCTACACCTTC. It specifies CASSSNVGGLVDGYTF.

The rearrangement links TRBV29-1 to TRBJ2-7; perhaps TRBD2 as D (6 bases). The ends were cut back, 5 bases at V and 5 bases at J, with 13 bases in the middle. Looked up from germline, CDR1 is SQVTM and CDR2 is ANQGSEA. The CDR3 runs to 12 residues. As DNA, the CDR3 is TGCAGCGTTAAAGGAGGGAGCCACGAGCAGTACTTC. Amino acid sequence: CSVKGGSHEQYF.

In DNA form, the CDR3 reads TGTGCCAGCAGTCCCGGGACACAGAACACTGAAGCTTTCTTT. The encoded protein is CASSPGTQNTEAFF. The chain couples TRBV28 to TRBJ1-1; tentative D call: TRBD1 (6 bases). This CDR3 contains 14 residues. The V gene lost 5 bases and the J gene lost 1 base, with 11 bases spanning the gap. Germline loops: CDR1 MDHEN, CDR2 SYDVKM. Complete variable domain (other parts from reference TRBV28 and TRBJ1-1): DVKVTQSSRYLVKRTGEKVFLECVQDMDHENMFWYRQDPGLGLRLIYFSYDVKMKEKGDIPEGYSVSREKKERFSLILESASTNQTSMYLCASSPGTQNTEAFFGQGTRLTVV.

The chain has TRBV7-9 and TRBJ1-1, with D maybe TRBD1 (5 bases). V lost 5 bases to trimming and J lost 1 base, with 14 bases between them. The CDR3 runs 15 residues. CDR1 SEHNR and CDR2 FQNEAQ come from the germline V gene (reference sequence). The CDR3 DNA is TGTGCCAGCAGCCCCCAGGGTCTTGGGAACACTGAAGCTTTCTTT. Its protein is CASSPQGLGNTEAFF. Using reference TRBV7-9 and TRBJ1-1 for the parts outside the CDR3, the full variable domain is DTGVSQNPRHKITKRGQNVTFRCDPISEHNRLYWYRQTLGQGPEFLTYFQNEAQLEKSRLLSDRFSAERPKGSFSTLEIQRTEQGDSAMYLCASSPQGLGNTEAFFGQGTRLTVV.

The chain couples TRBV5-6 to TRBJ1-2; D gene ambiguous. The ends were cut back, 5 bases at V and 4 bases at J, with 15 bases in the middle. CDR3 length: 14 amino acids. Germline V gene lookup returns CDR1 SGHDT and CDR2 YYEEEE. CDR3 sequence reads: CASRPRRDPYGYTF. CDR3 bases: TGTGCCAGCAGGCCTCGGAGGGATCCCTATGGCTACACCTTC. The full variable domain, in which reference TRBV5-6 and TRBJ1-2 provide the parts outside the CDR3, is DAGVTQSPTHLIKTRGQQVTLRCSPKSGHDTVSWYQQALGQGPQFIFQYYEEEERQRGNFPDRFSGHQFPNYSSELNVNALLLGDSALYLCASRPRRDPYGYTFGSGTRLTVV.

The chain recombines TRBV5-1 with TRBJ2-3; unclear D gene. Per germline, CDR1 SGHRS and CDR2 YFSETQ. Trimming left V 3 bases short and J 0 bases short, with 8 bases between. This CDR3 comprises 14 residues. CDR3 in amino acids: CASSSQTSTDTQYF. The CDR3 DNA follows: TGCGCCAGCAGCTCCCAAACTAGCACAGATACGCAGTATTTT.

This rearrangement joins TRBV4-1 to TRBJ2-2; 7 nucleotides match TRBD2. The ends lost 3 bases at V and 1 base at J; junction bases unmatched: 8. The CDR3 loop spans 17 amino acids. Per the germline V gene, CDR1 is MGHRA and CDR2 is YSYEKL. The CDR3 region has the DNA TGCGCCAGCAGCCAGAGAGCGGGGCGGGTGAACACCGGGGAGCTGTTTTTT. Residues: CASSQRAGRVNTGELFF.

This chain connects TRBV6-6 to TRBJ2-7; 9 nucleotides agree with TRBD1. Germline V lookup: CDR1 MNHNY, CDR2 SVGAGI (reference sequence). Germline trimming cut 6 bases from V and 4 bases from J; bases unmatched to any gene: 10. This CDR3 comprises 15 residues. CDR3 coding DNA: TGTGCCAGCAGGCTACAGGGGGCGGGAAATTACGAGCAGTACTTC. The encoded protein is CASRLQGAGNYEQYF.

V usage is TRBV27 and J usage is TRBJ2-1; a possible D gene is TRBD1 (6 bases). Germline values: CDR1 MNHEY, CDR2 SMNVEV (reference sequence). The V end lost 6 bases, the J end lost 9 bases, and 12 bases lay between the germline ends. The CDR3 length is 12 residues. For the CDR3, the DNA is TGTGCCAGCAGCAGACAGGACACTGAGCAGTTCTTC. Encoded protein: CASSRQDTEQFF.

The rearrangement links TRBV21-1 to TRBJ2-6; no DNA check was done on the table's D call, TRBD1. TRBV21-1 is designated a pseudogene. The CDR3 runs to 15 residues. CDR3 DNA: TGTGCCAGCAAACAGGGGTCGGCTGGGGCCAACGTCCTGACTTTC. Translation: CASKQGSAGANVLTF.

The chain combines TRBV28 with TRBJ2-2; TRBD1 might be the D (6 bases). CDR1 and CDR2 from the germline V gene are MDHEN and SYDVKM. CDR3 length: 16 residues. Trimming shortened V by 3 bases and J by 3 bases, and 14 bases separated the two germline ends. DNA for the CDR3: TGTGCCAGCAGTTTTCCGTCGACAGGAGACACCGGGGAGCTGTTTTTT. It yields the protein CASSFPSTGDTGELFF.